This T cell receptor (beta chain) was sequenced in a study of radiotherapy plus CTLA-4 blockade in lung cancer. The protocol was immunoSEQ multiplex PCR, while the TCRdb copy is restricted to in-frame clones and leaves out a portion. The data contain 75,000 to 100,000 clones, around 79% of them singletons. V lost 5 bases to trimming and J lost 3 bases, with 14 bases between them. The CDR3 totals 15 residues. Per the germline V gene, CDR1 is SGHTA and CDR2 is FQGNSA. Sequenced here: peripheral blood, sampled from a patient treated with radiotherapy plus ipilimumab. The chain joins TRBV7-2 to TRBJ1-3, with D perhaps matching TRBD1 (5 bases). The sequence came from a human donor with non-small cell lung cancer who had a partial response to radiotherapy plus ipilimumab. Some clones in this sample may be carry-over from other donors' samples. The CDR3 region is CASSRGGVSGNTIYF. CDR3 bases: TGTGCCAGCAGCCGGGGGGGGGTTAGTGGAAACACCATATATTTT.